This TCR beta chain was retrieved from a study of T cell responses to AZD1222 COVID-19 vaccine. In germline, CDR1 is SGDLS, CDR2 YYNGEE. Trimming removed 0 bases from V and 0 bases from J, with 10 bases in between. The CDR3 covers 15 residues. TCRdb's table, derived via immunoSEQ multiplex PCR, lists solely in-frame clones and lacks some. The sample holds 120,000 or so clones; around 88% are singletons and the top ten take about 5%. Remarks on this clone: Its matching antigen is unknown.

Broader study findings: Spike-specific TCR breadth rose after two AZD1222 doses, and depth rose as well. Repertoires in all cases were sampled only once the peak T cell response had passed.

This receptor was obtained from an adult in good health. The input for sequencing was peripheral blood, taken on day 0 of AZD1222 vaccination. The chain has TRBV9 and TRBJ2-7; a weak D match, TRBD2 (5 bases). Here the CDR3 reads CASSVGTSSSYEQYF. CDR3 nucleotides: TGTGCCAGCAGCGTAGGGACTTCCAGCTCCTACGAGCAGTACTTC. Complete variable domain (other parts from reference TRBV9 and TRBJ2-7): DSGVTQTPKHLITATGQRVTLRCSPRSGDLSVYWYQQSLDQGLQFLIQYYNGEERAKGNILERFSAQQFPDLHSELNLSSLELGDSALYFCASSVGTSSSYEQYFGPGTRLTVT.